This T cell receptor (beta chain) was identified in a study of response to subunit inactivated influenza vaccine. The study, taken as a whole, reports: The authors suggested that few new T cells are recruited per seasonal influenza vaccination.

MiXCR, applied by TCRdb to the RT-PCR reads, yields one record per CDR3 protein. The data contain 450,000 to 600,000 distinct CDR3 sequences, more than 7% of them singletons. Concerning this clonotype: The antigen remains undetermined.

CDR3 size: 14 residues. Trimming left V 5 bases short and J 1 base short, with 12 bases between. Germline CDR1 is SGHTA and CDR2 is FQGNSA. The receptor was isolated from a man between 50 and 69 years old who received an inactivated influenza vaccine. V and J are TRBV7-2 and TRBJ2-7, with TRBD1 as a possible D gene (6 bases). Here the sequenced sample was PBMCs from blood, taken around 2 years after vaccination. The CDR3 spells CASSLRTVSYEQYF. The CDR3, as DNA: TGTGCCAGCAGCCTGCGGACAGTGTCCTACGAGCAGTACTTC.